These 5 T cell receptor beta chains originate from one sample sequenced in a study of blood T cell repertoires in COVID-19. Generated by immunoSEQ multiplex PCR, the TCRdb table keeps only in-frame clones and is missing some. The data show about 220,000 clones, with almost 85% seen just once and roughly 2.2% held by the top ten. Sequenced material: peripheral blood. These receptors all stem from a woman between 70 and 85 years old with COVID-19, enrolled during active disease.

The rearrangement joins TRBV3-1 (or the pseudogene TRBV3-2) to TRBJ1-1; 9 bases line up with TRBD1. Germline CDR1 LGHDT, CDR2 YNNKEL (reference sequence). With 4 bases clipped from V and 5 bases from J, the junction kept 5 bases outside the gene matches. CDR3 length equals 14 residues. This chain's CDR3 is CASSLLDRGTEAFF. CDR3 in DNA: TGTGCCAGCAGCCTCCTTGACAGGGGGACTGAAGCTTTCTTT.

V and J are TRBV6-5 and TRBJ1-1, with D hard to call. This CDR3 spans 14 amino acids. The V end lost 0 bases, the J end lost 5 bases, and 10 bases lay between the germline ends. The germline gives CDR1 MNHEY, CDR2 SVGAGI. The CDR3 bases are TGTGCCAGCAGTTACTCTCCCGGGGAAACTGAAGCTTTCTTT. Amino acid sequence: CASSYSPGETEAFF.

The chain carries TRBV7-6 and TRBJ1-1; 7 positions agree with TRBD1. Trimming cost V 3 bases and J 2 bases; bases outside gene matches: 6. The CDR3 runs to 15 residues. Germline V gives CDR1 SGHVS, CDR2 FNYEAQ. The CDR3 coding sequence is TGTGCCAGCAGCTTGGGACAGCCCGATAACACTGAAGCTTTCTTT. It yields the protein CASSLGQPDNTEAFF.

In DNA, the CDR3 is TGTGCCAGCAGCACCTCCGGGACAGGGTACGAGCAGTACTTC. It encodes CASSTSGTGYEQYF. The J gene is TRBJ2-7, the V gene TRBV7-2; 9 nucleotides line up with TRBD1. Germline CDR1 and CDR2: SGHTA and FQGNSA. The junction had 6 bases not matched to a gene; V was cut back by 5 bases and J by 4 bases. The CDR3 runs 14 residues. The full variable domain, rest sourced from reference TRBV7-2 and TRBJ2-7, is GAGVSQSPSNKVTEKGKDVELRCDPISGHTALYWYRQSLGQGLEFLIYFQGNSAPDKSGLPSDRFSAERTGGSVSTLTIQRTQQEDSAVYLCASSTSGTGYEQYFGPGTRLTVT.

This clone was observed a few times. J is TRBJ2-7 and V is TRBV5-4; 12 bases line up with TRBD2. Germline CDR1 SGHNT, CDR2 YYREEE (reference sequence). Trimming removed 1 base from V and 7 bases from J; junction bases left unmatched: 12. This CDR3 comprises 17 residues. CDR3 amino acids: CASSLKTSGGQPWEQYF. The CDR3 DNA is TGTGCCAGCAGCTTGAAGACTAGCGGGGGCCAACCCTGGGAGCAGTACTTC.